This entry concerns a single T cell receptor beta chain. The sample belongs to a study of blood T cell repertoires in COVID-19. The wider study: Collection of acute and convalescent COVID-19 samples took place in the United States, Italy and Spain. T cells, B-cell-depleted T cells, or PBMCs provided the cDNA or gDNA that served as material.

Per the original data handling: Scientists estimated how many nucleated cells there were by amplifying reference gene primers. Clones were sequenced by immunoSEQ multiplex PCR, and TCRdb holds only the in-frame ones, with some missing. The V and J calls and clone size were taken over from that table, and D and trimming were inferred from the DNA. In the table there are about 26,000 clones, 85% to 95% of which are singletons. The CDR3 covers 15 residues. The germline CDR1 and CDR2 sequences are MGHRA and YSYEKL. V gave up 6 bases and J gave up 0 bases; unmatched junction bases: 8. What was sequenced was peripheral blood. The chain couples TRBV4-1 to TRBJ2-7; TRBD2 matches 7 bases. The origin of this receptor is a human donor with active COVID-19. The donor label of this sample is uncertain. CDR3 sequence (DNA): TGCGCCAGCAGTCAGACTAGCACGAGCTCCTACGAGCAGTACTTC. This codes for CASSQTSTSSYEQYF.